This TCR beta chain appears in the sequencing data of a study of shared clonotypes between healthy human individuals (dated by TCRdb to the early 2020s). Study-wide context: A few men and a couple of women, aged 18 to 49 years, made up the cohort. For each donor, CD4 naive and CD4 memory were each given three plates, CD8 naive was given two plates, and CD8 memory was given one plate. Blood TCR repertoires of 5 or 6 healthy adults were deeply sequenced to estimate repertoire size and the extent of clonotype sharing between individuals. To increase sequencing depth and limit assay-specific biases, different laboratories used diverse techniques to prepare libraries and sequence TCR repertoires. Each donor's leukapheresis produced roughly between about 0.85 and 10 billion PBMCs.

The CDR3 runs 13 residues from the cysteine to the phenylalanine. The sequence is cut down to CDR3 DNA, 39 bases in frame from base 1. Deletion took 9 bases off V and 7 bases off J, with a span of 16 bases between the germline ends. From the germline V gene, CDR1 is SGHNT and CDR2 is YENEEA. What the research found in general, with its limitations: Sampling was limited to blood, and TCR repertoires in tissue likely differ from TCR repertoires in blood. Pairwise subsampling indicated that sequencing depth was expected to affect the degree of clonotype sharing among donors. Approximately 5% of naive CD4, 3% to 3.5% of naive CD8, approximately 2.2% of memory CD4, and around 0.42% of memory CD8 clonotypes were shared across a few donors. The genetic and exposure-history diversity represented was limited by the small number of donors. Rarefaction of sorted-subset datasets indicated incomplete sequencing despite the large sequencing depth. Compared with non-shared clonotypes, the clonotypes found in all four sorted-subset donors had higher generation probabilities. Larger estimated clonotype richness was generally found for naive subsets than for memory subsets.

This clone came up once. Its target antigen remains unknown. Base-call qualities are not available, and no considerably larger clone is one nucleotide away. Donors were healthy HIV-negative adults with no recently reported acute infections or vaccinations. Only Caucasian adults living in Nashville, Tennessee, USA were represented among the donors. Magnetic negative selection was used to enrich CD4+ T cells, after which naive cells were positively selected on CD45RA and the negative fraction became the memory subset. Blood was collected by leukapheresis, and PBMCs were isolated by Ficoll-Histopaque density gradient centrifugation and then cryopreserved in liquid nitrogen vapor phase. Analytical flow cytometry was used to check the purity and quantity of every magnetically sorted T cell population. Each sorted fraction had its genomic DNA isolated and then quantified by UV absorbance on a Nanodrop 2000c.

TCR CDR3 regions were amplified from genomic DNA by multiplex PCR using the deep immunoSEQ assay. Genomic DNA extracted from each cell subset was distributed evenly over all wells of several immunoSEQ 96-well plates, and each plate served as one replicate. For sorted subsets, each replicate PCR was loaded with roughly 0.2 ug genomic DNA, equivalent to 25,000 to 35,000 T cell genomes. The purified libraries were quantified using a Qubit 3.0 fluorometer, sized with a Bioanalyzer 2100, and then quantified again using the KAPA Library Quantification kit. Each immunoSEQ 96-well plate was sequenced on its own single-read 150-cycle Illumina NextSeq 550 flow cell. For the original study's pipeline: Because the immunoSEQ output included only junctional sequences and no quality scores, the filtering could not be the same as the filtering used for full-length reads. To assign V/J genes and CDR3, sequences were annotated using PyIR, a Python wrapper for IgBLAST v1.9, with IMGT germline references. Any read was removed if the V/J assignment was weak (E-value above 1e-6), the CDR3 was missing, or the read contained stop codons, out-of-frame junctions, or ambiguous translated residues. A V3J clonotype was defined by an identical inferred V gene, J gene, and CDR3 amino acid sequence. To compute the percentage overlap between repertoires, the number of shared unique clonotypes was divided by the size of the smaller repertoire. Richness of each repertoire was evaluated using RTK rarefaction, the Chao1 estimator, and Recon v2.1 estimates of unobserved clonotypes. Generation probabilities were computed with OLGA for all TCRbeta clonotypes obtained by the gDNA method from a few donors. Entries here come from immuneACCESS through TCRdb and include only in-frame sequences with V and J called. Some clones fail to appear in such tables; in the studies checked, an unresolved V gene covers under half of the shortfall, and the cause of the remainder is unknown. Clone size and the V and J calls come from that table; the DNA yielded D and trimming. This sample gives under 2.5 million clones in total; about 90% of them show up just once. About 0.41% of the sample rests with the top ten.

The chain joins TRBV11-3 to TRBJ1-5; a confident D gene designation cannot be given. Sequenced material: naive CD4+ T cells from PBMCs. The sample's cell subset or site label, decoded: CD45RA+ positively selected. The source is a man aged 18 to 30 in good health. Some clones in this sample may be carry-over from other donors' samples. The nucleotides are TGTGCCAGAGACGGTGGGGAGGACCAGCCCCAGCATTTT. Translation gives CARDGGEDQPQHF.